This TCR beta chain was recovered during a study of blood T cell repertoires in COVID-19. The germline V gene has CDR1 LNHNV and CDR2 YYDKDF (reference sequence). The CDR3 is made up of 12 amino acids. V lost 6 bases and J lost 5, with 10 bases in between. Assay used: immunoSEQ multiplex PCR; TCRdb lists only in-frame clones, some missing. The sample lists 250,000 to 300,000 clones, 89% seen once, with 4.6% in the top ten. This receptor was obtained from a woman in her 40s who had recovered from COVID-19. The chain has TRBV15 and TRBJ2-5; D is perhaps TRBD2 (5 bases). Material for sequencing was peripheral blood. The CDR3 spells CATRGVSETQYF. CDR3 DNA: TGTGCCACCAGGGGAGTTTCGGAGACCCAGTACTTC.